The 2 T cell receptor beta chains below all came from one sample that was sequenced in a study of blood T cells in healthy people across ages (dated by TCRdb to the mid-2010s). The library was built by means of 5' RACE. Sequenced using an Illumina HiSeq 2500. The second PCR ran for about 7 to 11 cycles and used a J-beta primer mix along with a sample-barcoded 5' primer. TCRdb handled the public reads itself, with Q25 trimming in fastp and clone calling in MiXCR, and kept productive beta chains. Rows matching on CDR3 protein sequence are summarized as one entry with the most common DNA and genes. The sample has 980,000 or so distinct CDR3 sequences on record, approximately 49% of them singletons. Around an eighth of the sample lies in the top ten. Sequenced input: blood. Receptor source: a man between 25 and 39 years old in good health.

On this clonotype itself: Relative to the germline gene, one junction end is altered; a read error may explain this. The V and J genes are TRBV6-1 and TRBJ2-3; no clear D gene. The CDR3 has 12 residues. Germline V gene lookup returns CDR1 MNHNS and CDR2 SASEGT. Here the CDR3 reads CASRPSTDTQNF. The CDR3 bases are TGTGCCAGCAGACCGAGCACAGATACGCAGAATTTT.

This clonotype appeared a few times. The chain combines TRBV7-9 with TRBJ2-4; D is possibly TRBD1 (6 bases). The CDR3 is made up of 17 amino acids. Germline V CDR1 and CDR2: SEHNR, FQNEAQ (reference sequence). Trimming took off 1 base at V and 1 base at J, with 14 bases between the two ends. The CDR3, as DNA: TGTGCCAGCAGCTTAGGCTTCACAACAGGGGCCAAAAACATTCAGTACTTC. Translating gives CASSLGFTTGAKNIQYF.